This T cell receptor beta chain was found in a study of metastatic and nonmetastatic thyroid tumors. About the research overall: Malignant thyroid and benign thyroid patients provided blood and tumor or nodule tissue whose repertoires were compared. Study results and caveats: Versus benign nodules, malignant thyroid tumors reportedly had significantly higher TCR beta diversity, in blood and tumor.

Original analysis: For papillary thyroid cancer, a distant-metastasis classifier was constructed from CDR3 differences observed across clinicopathological groups. Using MiXCR, TCRdb re-called clones from the PCR reads. These V and J calls originate from TCRdb's pipeline instead of the authors' own analysis. Among over 14,000 clones listed, roughly 28% were seen once. This clone has a handful of counts. The antigen remains unidentified. No treatment had been given to any patient before thyroid surgery. The clonotype was recovered from a female donor with papillary thyroid cancer or a benign thyroid nodule (not recorded which). Some clones in this sample may be carry-over from other donors' samples. The material sequenced was tumor tissue.

DNA for the CDR3: TGTGCCACCCAATGGGCGCACTCCTACGAGCAGTACTTC. The encoded protein is CATQWAHSYEQYF. The V gene is TRBV28, the J gene TRBJ2-7; D is uncertain. Germline V CDR1 and CDR2: MDHEN, SYDVKM. V was cut by 10 bases and J by 0 bases, with 13 bases left in between. CDR3 size: 13 residues.